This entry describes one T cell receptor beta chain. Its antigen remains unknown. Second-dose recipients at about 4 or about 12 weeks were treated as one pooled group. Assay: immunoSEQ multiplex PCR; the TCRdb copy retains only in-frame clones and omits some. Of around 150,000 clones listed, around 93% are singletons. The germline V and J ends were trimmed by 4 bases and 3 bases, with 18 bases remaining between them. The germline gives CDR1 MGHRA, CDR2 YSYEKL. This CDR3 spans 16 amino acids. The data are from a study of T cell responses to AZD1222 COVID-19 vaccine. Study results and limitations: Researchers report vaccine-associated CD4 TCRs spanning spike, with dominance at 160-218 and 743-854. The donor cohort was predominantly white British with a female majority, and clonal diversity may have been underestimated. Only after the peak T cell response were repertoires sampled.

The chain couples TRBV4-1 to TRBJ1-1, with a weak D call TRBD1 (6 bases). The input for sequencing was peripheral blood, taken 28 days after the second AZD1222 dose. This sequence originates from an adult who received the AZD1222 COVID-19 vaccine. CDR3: CASSLWGGGVDTEAFF. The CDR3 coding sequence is TGCGCCAGCAGCCTGTGGGGGGGCGGGGTGGACACTGAAGCTTTCTTT.